One T cell receptor (beta chain) is described in this entry. Antigen unknown. In the PCR, 60 Vbeta and 13 Jbeta primers were used. Clones were read by immunoSEQ multiplex PCR, and TCRdb kept only the in-frame ones, dropping some. The sample comprises around 130,000 clones, around 70% of which are singletons, and 2.5% to 3% rests with the top ten. The data belong to a study of cytomegalovirus exposure and HLA in healthy donors. Study-level results: Association with HLA alleles at 0.05 false discovery rate was found for 16,951 TCR beta sequences in a later analysis.

The CDR3 length is 14 residues. V shed 6 bases, J shed 6 bases, and the junction held 8 bases outside the gene matches. CDR1 MNHEY and CDR2 SMNVEV come from the germline V gene (reference sequence). Material: PBMCs. The receptor's source is a human donor in good health. This chain uses TRBV27 with TRBJ1-2; 9 nucleotides line up with TRBD1. The CDR3 nucleotides are TGTGCCAGCAGCACTTCTTACAGGGGGCATGGCTACACCTTC. It codes for CASSTSYRGHGYTF.